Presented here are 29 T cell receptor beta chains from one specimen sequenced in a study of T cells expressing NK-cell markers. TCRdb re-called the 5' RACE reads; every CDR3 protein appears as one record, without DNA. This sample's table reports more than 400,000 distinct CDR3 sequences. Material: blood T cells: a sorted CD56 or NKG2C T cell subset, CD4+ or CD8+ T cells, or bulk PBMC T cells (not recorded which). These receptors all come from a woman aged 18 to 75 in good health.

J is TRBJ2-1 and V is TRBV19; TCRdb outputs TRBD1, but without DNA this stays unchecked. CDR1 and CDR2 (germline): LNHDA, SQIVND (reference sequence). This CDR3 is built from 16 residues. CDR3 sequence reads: CASSSVGRVIYNEQFF.

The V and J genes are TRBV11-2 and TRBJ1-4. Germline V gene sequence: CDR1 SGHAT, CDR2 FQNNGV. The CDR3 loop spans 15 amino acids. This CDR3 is CASSLGGGRGEKLFF.

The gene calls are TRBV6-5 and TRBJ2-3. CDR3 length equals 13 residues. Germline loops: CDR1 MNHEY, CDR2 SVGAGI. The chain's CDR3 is CASSYQTTDTQYF.

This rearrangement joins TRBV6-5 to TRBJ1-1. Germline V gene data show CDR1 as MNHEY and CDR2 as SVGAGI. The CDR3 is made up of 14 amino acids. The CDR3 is CASSYEVGNTEAFF.

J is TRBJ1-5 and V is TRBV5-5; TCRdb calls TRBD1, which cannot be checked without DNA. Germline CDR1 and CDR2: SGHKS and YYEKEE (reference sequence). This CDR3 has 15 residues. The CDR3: CASRPPGNSNQPQHF.

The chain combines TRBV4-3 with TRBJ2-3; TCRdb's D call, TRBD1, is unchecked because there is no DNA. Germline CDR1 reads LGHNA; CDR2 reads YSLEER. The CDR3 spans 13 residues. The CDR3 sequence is CASSQGRKDTQYF.

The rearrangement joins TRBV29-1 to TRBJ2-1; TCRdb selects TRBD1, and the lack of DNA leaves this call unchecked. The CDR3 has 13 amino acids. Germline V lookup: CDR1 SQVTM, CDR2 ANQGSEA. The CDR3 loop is CSVRDPSYNEQFF.

The CDR3 reads CASSQFAETQYF. V is TRBV7-2 and J is TRBJ2-5. Germline V gives CDR1 SGHTA, CDR2 FQGNSA. The CDR3 sequence is 12 residues long.

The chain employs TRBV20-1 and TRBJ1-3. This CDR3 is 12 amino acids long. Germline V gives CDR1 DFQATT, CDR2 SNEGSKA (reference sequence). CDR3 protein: CSARDHGNTIYF.

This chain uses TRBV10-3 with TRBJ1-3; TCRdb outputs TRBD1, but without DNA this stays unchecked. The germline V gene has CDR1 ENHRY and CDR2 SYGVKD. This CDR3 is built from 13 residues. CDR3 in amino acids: CATSGQVGNTIYF.

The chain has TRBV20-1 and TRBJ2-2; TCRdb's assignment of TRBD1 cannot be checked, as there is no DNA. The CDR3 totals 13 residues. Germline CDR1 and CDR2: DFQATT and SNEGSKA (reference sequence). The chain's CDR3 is CSAPAKGFRELFF.

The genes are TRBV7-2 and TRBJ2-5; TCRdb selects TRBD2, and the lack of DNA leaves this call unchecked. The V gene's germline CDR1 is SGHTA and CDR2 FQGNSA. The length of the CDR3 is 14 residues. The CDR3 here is CASSSGGGLETQYF.

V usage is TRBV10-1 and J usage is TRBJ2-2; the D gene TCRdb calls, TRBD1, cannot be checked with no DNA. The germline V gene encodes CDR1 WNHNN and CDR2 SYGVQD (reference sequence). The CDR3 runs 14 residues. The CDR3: CASSGTGETGELFF.

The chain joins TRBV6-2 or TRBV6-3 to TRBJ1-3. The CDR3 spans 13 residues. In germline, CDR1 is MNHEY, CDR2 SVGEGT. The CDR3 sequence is CAGKLSSGNTIYF.

CDR3: CASSQVRFTDTQYF. The chain recombines TRBV4-3 with TRBJ2-3. Germline V lookup: CDR1 LGHNA, CDR2 YSLEER. This CDR3 has 14 residues.

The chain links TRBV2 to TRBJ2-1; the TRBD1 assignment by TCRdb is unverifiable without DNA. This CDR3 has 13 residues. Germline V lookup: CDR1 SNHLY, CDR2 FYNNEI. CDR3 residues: CASSPPTYNEQFF.

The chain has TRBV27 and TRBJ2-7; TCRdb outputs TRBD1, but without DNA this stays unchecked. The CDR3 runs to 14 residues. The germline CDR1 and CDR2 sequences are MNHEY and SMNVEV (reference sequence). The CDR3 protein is CASSRGDSLYEQYF.

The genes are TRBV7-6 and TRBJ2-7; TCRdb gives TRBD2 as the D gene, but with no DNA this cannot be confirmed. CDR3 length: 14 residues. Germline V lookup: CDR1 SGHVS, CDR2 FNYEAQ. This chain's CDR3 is CASSLAPEGDEQYF.

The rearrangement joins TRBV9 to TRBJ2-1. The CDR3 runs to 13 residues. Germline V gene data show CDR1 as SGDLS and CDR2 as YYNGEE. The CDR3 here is CASSVATLGEQFF.

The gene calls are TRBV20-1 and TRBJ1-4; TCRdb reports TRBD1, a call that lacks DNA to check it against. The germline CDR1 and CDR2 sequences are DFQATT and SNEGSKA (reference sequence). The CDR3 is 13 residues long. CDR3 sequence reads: CSAGDATNEKLFF.

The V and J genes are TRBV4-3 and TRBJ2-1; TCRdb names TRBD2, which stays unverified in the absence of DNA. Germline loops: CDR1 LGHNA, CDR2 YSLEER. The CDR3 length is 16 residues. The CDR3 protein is CASSRDDPLLSNEQFF.

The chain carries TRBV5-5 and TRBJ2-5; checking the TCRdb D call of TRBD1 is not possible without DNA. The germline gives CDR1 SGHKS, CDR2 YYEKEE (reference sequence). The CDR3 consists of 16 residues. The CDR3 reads CASSPSTSGIQETQYF.

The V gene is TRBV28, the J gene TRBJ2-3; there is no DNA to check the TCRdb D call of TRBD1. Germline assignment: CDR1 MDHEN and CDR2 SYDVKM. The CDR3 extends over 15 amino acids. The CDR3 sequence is CASSPADRVGDTQYF. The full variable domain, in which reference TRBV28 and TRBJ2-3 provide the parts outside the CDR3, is DVKVTQSSRYLVKRTGEKVFLECVQDMDHENMFWYRQDPGLGLRLIYFSYDVKMKEKGDIPEGYSVSREKKERFSLILESASTNQTSMYLCASSPADRVGDTQYFGPGTRLTVL.

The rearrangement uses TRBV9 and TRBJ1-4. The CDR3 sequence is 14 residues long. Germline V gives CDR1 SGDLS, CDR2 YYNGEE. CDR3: CASSPGGTAEKLFF.

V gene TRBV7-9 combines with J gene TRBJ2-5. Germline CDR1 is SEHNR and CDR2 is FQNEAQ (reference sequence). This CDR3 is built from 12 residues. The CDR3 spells CASSLQEETQYF.

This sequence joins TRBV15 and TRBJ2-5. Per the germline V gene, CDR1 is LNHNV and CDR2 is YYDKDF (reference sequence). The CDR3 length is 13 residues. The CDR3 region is CATSRARQETQYF.

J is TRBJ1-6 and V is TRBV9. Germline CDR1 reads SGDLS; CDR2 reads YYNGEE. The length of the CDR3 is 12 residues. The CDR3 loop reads CASSMINSPLHF.

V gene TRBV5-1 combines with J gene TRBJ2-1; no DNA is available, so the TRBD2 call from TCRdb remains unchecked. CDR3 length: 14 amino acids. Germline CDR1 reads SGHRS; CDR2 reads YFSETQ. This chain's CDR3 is CASSLEVAWNEQFF.

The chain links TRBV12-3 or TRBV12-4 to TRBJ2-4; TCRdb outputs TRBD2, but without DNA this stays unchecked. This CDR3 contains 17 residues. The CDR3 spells CASSLAGLSSGRGIQYF.